The clone carrying this T cell receptor beta chain was seen a handful of times. V was trimmed by 2 bases and J by 6 bases, leaving 17 bases between them. Germline lookup yields CDR1 SGHVS and CDR2 FQNEAQ. The CDR3 has 16 amino acids. The data were obtained in a study of radiation and T cells in renal cell carcinoma. Assay: immunoSEQ multiplex PCR; the TCRdb copy retains only in-frame clones and omits some. This table has 100,000 to 150,000 clones, roughly four fifths appearing once. Time point reported: blood 2 weeks post-SBRT. The treatment denotes: 15 Gy SBRT to primary tumor, nephrectomy 4 weeks later.

The V call is TRBV7-8, the J call TRBJ1-5; D is ambiguous. Sequencing used blood, obtained from a patient whose treatment included radiotherapy and nephrectomy. The sequence derives from a man in his forties or fifties with renal cell carcinoma. In DNA form, the CDR3 reads TGTGCCAGCAGCTTATTGCCTAGCAAGATCGGTCAGCCCCAGCATTTT. This codes for CASSLLPSKIGQPQHF.